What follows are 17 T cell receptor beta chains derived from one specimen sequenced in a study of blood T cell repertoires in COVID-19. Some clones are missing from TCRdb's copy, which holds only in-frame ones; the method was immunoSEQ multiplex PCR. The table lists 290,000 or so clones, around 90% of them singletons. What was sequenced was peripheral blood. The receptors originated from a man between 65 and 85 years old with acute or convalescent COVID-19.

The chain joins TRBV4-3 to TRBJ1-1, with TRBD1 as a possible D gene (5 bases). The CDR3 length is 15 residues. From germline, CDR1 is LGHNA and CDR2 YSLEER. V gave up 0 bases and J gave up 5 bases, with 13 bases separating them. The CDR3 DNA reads TGCGCCAGCAGCCAAGATTCCACAGGTAGGACTGAAGCTTTCTTT. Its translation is CASSQDSTGRTEAFF.

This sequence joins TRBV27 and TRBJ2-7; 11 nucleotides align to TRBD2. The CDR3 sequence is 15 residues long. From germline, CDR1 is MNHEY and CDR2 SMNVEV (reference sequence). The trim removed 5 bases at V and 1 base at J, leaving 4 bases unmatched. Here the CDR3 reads CASSPGTSGSYEQYF. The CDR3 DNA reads TGTGCCAGCAGTCCCGGGACTAGCGGATCCTACGAGCAGTACTTC.

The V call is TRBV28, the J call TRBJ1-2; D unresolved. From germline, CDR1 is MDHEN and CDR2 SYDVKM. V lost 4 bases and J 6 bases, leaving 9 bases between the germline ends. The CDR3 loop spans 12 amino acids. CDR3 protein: CASSSLGDGYTF. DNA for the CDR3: TGTGCCAGCAGTTCCCTGGGCGATGGCTACACCTTC.

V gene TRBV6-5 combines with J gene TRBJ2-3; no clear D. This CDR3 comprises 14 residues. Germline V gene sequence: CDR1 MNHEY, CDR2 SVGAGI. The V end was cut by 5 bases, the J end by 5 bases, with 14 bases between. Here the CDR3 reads CASSPLSLEDTQYF. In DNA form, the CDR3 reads TGTGCCAGCAGTCCTTTATCGTTAGAAGATACGCAGTATTTT.

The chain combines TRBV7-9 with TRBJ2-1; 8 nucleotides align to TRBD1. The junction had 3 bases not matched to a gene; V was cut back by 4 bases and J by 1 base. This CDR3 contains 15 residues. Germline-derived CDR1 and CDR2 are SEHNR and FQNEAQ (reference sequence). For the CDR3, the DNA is TGTGCCAGCAGCTCGGACAGGGTTTCCTACAATGAGCAGTTCTTC. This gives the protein CASSSDRVSYNEQFF.

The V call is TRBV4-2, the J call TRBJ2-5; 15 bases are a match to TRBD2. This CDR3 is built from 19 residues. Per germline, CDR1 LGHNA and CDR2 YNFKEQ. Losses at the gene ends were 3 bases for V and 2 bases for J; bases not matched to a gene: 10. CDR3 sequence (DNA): TGTGCCAGCAGCCAGCAAATGGGGACTAGCGGGGGGAAGCAAGAGACCCAGTACTTC. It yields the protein CASSQQMGTSGGKQETQYF.

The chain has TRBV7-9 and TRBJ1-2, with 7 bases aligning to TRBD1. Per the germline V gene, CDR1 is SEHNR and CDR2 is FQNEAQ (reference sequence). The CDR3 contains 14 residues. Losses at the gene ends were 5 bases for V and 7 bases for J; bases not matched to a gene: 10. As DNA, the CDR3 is TGTGCCAGCAGCCTAGTAGTGCCAGGGGGTGGCTACACCTTC. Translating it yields CASSLVVPGGGYTF. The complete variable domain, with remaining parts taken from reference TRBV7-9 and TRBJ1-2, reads DTGVSQNPRHKITKRGQNVTFRCDPISEHNRLYWYRQTLGQGPEFLTYFQNEAQLEKSRLLSDRFSAERPKGSFSTLEIQRTEQGDSAMYLCASSLVVPGGGYTFGSGTRLTVV.

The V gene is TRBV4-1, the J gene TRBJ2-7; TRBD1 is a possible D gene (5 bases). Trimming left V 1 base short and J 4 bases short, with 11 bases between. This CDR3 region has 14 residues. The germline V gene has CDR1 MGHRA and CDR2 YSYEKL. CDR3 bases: TGCGCCAGCAGCCAAGGACTGGACAAGTACGAGCAGTACTTC. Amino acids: CASSQGLDKYEQYF.

The CDR3 region has the DNA TGTGCCAGCAGTTTTGACTCGATATACGAGCAGTACTTC. Translation: CASSFDSIYEQYF. The rearrangement uses TRBV12-3 or TRBV12-4 and TRBJ2-7; D not certain. This CDR3 comprises 13 residues. V was clipped by 3 bases and J by 4 bases, with 10 bases between them.

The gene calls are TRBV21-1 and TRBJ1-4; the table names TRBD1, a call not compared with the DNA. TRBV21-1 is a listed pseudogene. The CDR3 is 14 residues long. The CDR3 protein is CASSKGPNDEKLFF. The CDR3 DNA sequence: TGTGCCAGCAGCAAAGGGCCGAACGATGAAAAACTGTTTTTT.

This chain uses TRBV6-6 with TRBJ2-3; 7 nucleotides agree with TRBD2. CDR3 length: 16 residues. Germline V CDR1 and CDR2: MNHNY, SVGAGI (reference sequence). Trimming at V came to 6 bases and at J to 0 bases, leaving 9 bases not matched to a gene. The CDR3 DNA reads TGTGCCAGCAGACTACCCAGCGGGACTAGCACAGATACGCAGTATTTT. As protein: CASRLPSGTSTDTQYF.

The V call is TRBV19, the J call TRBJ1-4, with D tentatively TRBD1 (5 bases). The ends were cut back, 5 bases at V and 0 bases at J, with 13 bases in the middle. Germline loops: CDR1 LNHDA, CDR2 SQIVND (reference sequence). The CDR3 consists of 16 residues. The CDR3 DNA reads TGTGCCAGTAGTTCGCGGGACGCGGCAACTAATGAAAAACTGTTTTTT. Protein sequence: CASSSRDAATNEKLFF.

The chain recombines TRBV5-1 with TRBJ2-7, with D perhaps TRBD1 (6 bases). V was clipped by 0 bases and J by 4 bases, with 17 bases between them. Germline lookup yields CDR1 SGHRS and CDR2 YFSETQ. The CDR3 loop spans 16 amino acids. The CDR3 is CASSLVGRGAYYEQYF. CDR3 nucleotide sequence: TGCGCCAGCAGCTTGGTCGGCAGGGGCGCTTATTACGAGCAGTACTTC.

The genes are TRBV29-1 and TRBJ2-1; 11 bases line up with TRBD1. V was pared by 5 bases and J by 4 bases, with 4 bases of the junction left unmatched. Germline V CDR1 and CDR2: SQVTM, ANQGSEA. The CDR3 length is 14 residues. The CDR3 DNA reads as TGCAGCGTTCAGGGGACAGGGGGTTACAATGAGCAGTTCTTC. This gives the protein CSVQGTGGYNEQFF.

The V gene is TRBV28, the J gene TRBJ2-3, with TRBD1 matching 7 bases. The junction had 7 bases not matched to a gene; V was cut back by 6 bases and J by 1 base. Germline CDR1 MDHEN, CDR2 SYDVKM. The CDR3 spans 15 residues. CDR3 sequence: CASRVRDSRTDTQYF. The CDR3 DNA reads TGTGCCAGCAGGGTGAGGGACAGCCGCACAGATACGCAGTATTTT. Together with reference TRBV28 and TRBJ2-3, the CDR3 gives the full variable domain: DVKVTQSSRYLVKRTGEKVFLECVQDMDHENMFWYRQDPGLGLRLIYFSYDVKMKEKGDIPEGYSVSREKKERFSLILESASTNQTSMYLCASRVRDSRTDTQYFGPGTRLTVL.

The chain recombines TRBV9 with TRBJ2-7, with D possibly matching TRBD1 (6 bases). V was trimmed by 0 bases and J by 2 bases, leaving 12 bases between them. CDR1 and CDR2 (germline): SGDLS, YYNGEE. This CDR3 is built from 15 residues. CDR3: CASSVGQGTPYEQYF. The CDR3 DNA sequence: TGTGCCAGCAGCGTAGGGCAGGGGACGCCCTACGAGCAGTACTTC.

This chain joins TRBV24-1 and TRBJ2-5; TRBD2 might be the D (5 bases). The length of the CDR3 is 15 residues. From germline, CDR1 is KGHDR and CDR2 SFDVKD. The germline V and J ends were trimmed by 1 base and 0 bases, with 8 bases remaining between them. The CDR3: CATSDFGEYQETQYF. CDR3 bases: TGTGCCACCAGTGATTTCGGGGAGTACCAAGAGACCCAGTACTTC.